This TCR beta chain stems from a study of T cell responses to AZD1222 COVID-19 vaccine. Whole-study findings and limits: The study sampled repertoires only after the peak T cell response. At study baseline, merely six AZD1222 recipients were seropositive. Most donors were white British, females outnumbered males, and clonal diversity was possibly underestimated. The study found vaccine-associated CD4 TCRs spanning spike, dominant at 160-218 and 743-854.

Concerning this clone: The target antigen is unknown.

Trimming at V came to 5 bases and at J to 9 bases, leaving 8 bases not matched to a gene. Per germline, CDR1 KGHSH and CDR2 LQKENI. The CDR3 covers 14 residues. The repertoire was sequenced with immunoSEQ multiplex PCR; TCRdb's copy has only in-frame clones and lacks some. Of some 150,000 clones in the sample, about 93% were seen once. The material was peripheral blood, obtained on day 0 of MenACWY control vaccination. The chain is built from TRBV18 and TRBJ1-5; 9 bases match TRBD1. The clonotype was recovered from an adult in good health. CDR3 DNA sequence: TGTGCCAGCTCATCCGGGACAGGGTCGGGGCCCCAGCATTTT. Its translation is CASSSGTGSGPQHF.